These T cell receptor beta chains were read from a single sample in a study of cytotoxic CD8 clonotypes in ibrutinib-treated CLL. Sequencing was performed with immunoSEQ multiplex PCR; in TCRdb, only in-frame clones are kept and a portion is missing. The sample lists around 140,000 clones, 70% to 80% occurring once. The sample was PBMCs, taken after 24 months of ibrutinib treatment. Receptor source: a human donor with chronic lymphocytic leukemia. The CDR3 runs from the conserved cysteine through the conserved F or W. A D gene is named only where the DNA matches it firmly. The size field is filled for only some rows; it gives once, few, many or a size class.

TRBJ1-1 NA TRBD1 TRBV7-9 TGTGCCAGCAGCCCAGACCCGGGACAGGGGCGGAACACTGAAGCTTTCTTT CASSPDPGQGRNTEAFF
TRBJ2-1 NA TRBD2 TRBV19 TGTGCCAGTAGTACCCTGGCTAGCGGGAGTTGGTCTGAGCAGTTCTTC CASSTLASGSWSEQFF
TRBJ1-5 NA NA TRBV19 TGTGCCAGCAACACCGGGGGGGGCGTGCCCCAGCATTTT CASNTGGGVPQHF
TRBJ2-2 few NA TRBV19 TGTGCCAGTAGTCGTTTAGACACCGGGGAGCTGTTTTTT CASSRLDTGELFF
TRBJ1-4 few NA TRBV18 TGTGCCAGCTCACCCCACCCCGGACCGGGGGAAAAACTGTTTTTT CASSPHPGPGEKLFF
TRBJ1-5 NA NA TRBV28 TGTGCCAGCAGAGAGGGACAAGGCAATCAGCCCCAGCATTTT CASREGQGNQPQHF
TRBJ2-2 NA TRBD2 TRBV18 TGTGCCAGCTCACCTGGGACCGGGGGACTAGCGGGAGCCAAAAACACCGGGGAGCTGTTTTTT CASSPGTGGLAGAKNTGELFF
TRBJ1-5 NA NA TRBV30 TGTGCCTGGAGTAGGGAGGCAGGGATTCAGCCCCAGCATTTT CAWSREAGIQPQHF
TRBJ1-5 few NA TRBV10-2 TGCGCCAGCAGTGACCCCTCAGGTCAGCCCCAGCATTTT CASSDPSGQPQHF
TRBJ2-7 NA NA TRBV2 TGTGCCAGCAGTGGGGAGTCGCACGGCGAGCAGTACTTC CASSGESHGEQYF
TRBJ1-5 NA NA TRBV27 TGTGCCAGCAGAGGCCCGGGTTCTAATCAGCCCCAGCATTTT CASRGPGSNQPQHF
TRBJ2-5 few NA TRBV7-6 TGTGCCAGCAGCTTAGTGGCGGCAGCCCAAGAGACCCAGTACTTC CASSLVAAAQETQYF
TRBJ1-5 NA NA TRBV19 TGTGCCAGTAGTATGGGGGCAGATAGCAATCAGCCCCAGCATTTT CASSMGADSNQPQHF
TRBJ2-7 NA NA TRBV6-6 TGTGCCAGCACAACCGGGGGAGCCTACGAGCAGTACTTC CASTTGGAYEQYF
TRBJ2-7 few NA TRBV11-2 TGTGCCAGCAGCTACCTCCCGGGCGAGCAGTACTTC CASSYLPGEQYF
TRBJ1-6 few NA TRBV27 TGTGCCAGCAGTTTAACAGTTAATTCACCCCTCCACTTT CASSLTVNSPLHF
TRBJ1-1 NA NA TRBV18 TGTGCCAGCTCCCCGAATCCCCCCCGGGGGGCCACTGAAGCTTTCTTT CASSPNPPRGATEAFF
TRBJ1-2 NA NA TRBV7-2 TGTGCCAGCAGCCCGGACAGAGAACCTAACTATGGCTACACCTTC CASSPDREPNYGYTF
TRBJ1-1 NA NA TRBV5-1 TGCGCCAGCAGAGGGCAACAGAACACTGAAGCTTTCTTT CASRGQQNTEAFF
TRBJ2-3 NA NA TRBV6-1 TGTGCCAGCAGTGGGCCCTTCAGCACAGATACGCAGTATTTT CASSGPFSTDTQYF
TRBJ1-5 NA NA TRBV10-1 TGCGCCAGCAGTGACCCACTCGATAGCAATCAGCCCCAGCATTTT CASSDPLDSNQPQHF